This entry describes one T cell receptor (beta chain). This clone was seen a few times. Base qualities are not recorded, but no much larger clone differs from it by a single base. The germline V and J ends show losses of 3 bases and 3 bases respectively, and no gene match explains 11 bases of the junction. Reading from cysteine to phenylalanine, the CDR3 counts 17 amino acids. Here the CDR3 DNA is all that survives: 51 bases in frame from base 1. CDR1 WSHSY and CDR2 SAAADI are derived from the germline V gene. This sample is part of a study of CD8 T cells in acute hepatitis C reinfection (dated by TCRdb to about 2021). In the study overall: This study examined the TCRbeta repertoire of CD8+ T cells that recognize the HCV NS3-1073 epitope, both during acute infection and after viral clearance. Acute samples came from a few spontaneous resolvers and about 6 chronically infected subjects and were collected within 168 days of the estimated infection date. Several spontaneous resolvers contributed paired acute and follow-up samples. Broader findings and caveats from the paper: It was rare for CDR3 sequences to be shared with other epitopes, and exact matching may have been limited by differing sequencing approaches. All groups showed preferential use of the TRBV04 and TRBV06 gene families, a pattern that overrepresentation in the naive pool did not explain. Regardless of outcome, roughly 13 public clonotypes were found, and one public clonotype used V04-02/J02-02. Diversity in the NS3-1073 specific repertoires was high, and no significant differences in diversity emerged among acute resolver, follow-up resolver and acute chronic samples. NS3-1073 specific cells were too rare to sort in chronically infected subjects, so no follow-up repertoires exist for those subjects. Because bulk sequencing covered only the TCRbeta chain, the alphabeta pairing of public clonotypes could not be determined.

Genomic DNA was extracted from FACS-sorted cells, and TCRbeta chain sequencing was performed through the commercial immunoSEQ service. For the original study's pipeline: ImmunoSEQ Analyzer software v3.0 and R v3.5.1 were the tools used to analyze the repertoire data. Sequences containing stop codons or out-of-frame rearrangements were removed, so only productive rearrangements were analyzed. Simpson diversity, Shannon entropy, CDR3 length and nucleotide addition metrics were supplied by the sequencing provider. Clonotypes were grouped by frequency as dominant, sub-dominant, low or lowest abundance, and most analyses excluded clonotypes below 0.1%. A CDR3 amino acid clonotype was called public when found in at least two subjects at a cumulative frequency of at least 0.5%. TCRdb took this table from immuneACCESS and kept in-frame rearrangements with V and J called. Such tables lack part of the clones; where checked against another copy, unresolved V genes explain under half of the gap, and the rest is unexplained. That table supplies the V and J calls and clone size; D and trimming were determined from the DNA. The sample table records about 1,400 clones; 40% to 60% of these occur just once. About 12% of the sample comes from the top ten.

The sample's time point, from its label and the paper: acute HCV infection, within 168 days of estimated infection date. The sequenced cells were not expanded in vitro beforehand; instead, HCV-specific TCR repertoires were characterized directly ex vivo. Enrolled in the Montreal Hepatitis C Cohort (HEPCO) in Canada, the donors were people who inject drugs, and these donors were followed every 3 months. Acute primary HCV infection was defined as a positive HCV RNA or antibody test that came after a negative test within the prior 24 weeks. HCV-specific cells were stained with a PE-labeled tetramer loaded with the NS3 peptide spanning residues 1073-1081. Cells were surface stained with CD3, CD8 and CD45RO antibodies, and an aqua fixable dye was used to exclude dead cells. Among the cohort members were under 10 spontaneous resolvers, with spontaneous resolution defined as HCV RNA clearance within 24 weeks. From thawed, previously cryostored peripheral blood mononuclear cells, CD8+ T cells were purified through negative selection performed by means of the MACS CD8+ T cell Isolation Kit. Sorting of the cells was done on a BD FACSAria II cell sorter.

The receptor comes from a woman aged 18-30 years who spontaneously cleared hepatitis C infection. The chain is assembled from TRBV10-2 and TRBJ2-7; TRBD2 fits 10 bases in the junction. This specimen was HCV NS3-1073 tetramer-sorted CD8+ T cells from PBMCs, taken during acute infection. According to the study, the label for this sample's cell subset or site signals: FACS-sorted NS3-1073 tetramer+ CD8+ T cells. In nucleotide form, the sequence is TGCGCCAGCAGTGACGCTAGCGGGAGTTATATGCTCTACGAGCAGTACTTC. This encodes CASSDASGSYMLYEQYF.